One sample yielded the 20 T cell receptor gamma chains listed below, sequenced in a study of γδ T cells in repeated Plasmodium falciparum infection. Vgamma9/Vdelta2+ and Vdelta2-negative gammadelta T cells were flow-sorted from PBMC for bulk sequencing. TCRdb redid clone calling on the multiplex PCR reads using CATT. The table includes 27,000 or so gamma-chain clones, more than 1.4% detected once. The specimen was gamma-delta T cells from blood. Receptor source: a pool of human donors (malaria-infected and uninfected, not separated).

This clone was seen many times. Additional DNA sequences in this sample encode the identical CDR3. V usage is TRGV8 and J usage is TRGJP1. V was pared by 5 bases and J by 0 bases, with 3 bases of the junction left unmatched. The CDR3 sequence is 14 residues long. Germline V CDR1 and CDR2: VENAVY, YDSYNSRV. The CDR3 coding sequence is TGTGCCACCTGGGTATATACCACTGGTTGGTTCAAGATATTT. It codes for CATWVYTTGWFKIF.

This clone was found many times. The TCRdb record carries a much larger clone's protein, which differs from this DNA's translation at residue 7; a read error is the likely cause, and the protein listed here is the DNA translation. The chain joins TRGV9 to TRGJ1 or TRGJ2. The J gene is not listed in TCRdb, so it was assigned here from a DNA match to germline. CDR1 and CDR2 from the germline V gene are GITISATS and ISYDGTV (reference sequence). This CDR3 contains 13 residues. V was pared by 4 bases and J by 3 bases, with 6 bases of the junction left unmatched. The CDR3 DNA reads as TGTGCCTTGTGGGATCCGAGTTATTATAAGAAACTCTTT. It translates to CALWDPSYYKKLF.

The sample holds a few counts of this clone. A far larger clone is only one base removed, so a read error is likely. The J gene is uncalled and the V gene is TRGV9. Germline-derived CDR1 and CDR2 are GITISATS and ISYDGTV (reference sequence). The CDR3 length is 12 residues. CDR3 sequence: CALWEPGYKKLF. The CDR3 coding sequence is TGTGCCTTGTGGGAGCCCGGGTATAAGAAGCTCTTT.

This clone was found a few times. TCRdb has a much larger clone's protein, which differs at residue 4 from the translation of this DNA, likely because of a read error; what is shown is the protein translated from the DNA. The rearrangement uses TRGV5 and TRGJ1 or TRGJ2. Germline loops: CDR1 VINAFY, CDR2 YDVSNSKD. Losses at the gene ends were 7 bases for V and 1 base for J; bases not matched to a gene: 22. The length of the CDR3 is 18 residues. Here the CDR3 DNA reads TGTGCCACCTGCGACGGGGTGTTCTCACTTGGAAATTATTATAAGAAACTCTTT. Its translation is CATCDGVFSLGNYYKKLF.

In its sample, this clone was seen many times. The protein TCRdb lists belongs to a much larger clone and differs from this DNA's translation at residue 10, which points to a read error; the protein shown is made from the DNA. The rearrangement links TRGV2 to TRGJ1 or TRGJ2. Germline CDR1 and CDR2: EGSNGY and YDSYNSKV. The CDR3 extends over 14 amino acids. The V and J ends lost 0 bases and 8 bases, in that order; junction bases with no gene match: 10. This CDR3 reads CATWDGLVDHKKLF. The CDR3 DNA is TGTGCCACCTGGGACGGGCTCGTCGATCATAAGAAACTCTTT.

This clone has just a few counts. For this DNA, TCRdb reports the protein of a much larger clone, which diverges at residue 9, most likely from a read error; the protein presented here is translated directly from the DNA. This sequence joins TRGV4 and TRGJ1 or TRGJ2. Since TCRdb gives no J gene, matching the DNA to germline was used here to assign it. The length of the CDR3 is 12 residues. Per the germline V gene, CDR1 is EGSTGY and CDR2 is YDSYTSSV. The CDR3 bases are TGTGCCACCTGGGCCCTTTATTATAGGAAACTCTTT. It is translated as CATWALYYRKLF.

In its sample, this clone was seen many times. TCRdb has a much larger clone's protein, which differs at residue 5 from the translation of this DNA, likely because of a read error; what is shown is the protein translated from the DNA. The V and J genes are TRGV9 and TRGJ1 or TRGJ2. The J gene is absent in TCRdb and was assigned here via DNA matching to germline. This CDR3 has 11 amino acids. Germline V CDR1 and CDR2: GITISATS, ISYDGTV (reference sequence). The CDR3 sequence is CALWGVQGKLF. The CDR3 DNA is TGTGCCTTGTGGGGGGTGCAGGGGAAACTCTTT.

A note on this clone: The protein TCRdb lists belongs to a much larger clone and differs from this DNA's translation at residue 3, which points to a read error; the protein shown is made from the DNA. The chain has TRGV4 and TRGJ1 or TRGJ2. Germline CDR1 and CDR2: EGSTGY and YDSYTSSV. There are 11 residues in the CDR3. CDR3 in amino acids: CAAWDDHKKLF. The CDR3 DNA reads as TGTGCCGCCTGGGATGACCATAAGAAACTCTTT.

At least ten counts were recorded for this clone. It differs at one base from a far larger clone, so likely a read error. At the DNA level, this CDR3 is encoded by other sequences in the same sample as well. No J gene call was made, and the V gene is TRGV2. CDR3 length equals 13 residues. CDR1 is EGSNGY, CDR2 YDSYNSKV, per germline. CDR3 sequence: CATWDGPVGKKLF. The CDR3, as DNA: TGTGCCACCTGGGACGGGCCCGTTGGGAAGAAGCTCTTT.

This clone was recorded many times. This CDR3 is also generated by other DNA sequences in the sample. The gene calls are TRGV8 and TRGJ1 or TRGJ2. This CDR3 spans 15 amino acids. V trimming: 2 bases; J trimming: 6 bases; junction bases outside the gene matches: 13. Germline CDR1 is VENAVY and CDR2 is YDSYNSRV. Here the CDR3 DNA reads TGTGCCACCTGGGATAAAAAGGAGTTAAGTTATAAGAAACTCTTT. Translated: CATWDKKELSYKKLF.

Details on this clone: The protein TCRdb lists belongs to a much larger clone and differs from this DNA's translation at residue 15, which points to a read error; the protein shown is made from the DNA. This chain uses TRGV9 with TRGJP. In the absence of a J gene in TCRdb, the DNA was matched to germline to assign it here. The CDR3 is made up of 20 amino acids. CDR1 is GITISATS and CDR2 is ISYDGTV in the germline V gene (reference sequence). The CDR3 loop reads CALWEVKRPGQELGEKIKVF. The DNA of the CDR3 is TGTGCCTTGTGGGAGGTGAAACGTCCCGGCCAAGAGTTGGGCGAAAAAATCAAGGTATTT.

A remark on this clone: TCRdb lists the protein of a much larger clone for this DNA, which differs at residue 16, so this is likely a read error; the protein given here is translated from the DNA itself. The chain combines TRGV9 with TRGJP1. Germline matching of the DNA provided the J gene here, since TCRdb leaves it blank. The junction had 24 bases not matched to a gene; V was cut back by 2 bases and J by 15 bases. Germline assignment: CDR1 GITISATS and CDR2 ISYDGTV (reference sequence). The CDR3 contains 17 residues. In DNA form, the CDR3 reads TGTGCCTTGTGGGAGGATGGTTTGGAGTTGGGCAAAAAAATCAAGATATTT. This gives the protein CALWEDGLELGKKIKIF.

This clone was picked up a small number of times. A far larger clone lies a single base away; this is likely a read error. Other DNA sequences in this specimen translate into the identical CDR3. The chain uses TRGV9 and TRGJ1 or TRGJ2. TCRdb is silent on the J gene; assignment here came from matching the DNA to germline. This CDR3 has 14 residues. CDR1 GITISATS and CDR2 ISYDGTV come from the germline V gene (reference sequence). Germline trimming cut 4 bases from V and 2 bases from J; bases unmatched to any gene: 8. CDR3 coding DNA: TGTGCCTTGTGGGAAGTGGGACATTATTATAAGAAACTCTTT. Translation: CALWEVGHYYKKLF.

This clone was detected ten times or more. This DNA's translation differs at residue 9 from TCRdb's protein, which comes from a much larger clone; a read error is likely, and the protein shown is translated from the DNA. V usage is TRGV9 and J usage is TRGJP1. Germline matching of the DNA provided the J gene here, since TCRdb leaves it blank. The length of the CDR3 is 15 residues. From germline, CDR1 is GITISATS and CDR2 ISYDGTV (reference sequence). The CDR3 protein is CALWEVNTAGWFKIF. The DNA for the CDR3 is TGTGCCTTGTGGGAGGTTAATACCGCTGGTTGGTTCAAGATATTT.

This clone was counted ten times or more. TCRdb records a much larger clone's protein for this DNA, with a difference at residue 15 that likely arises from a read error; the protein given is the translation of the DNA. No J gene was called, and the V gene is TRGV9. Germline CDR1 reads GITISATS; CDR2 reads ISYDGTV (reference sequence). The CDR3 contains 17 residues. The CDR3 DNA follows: TGTGCCTTGTGGGAGGTGTTGGTAGGGTTGGGCAAAAAAATCGAGGTATTT. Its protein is CALWEVLVGLGKKIEVF.

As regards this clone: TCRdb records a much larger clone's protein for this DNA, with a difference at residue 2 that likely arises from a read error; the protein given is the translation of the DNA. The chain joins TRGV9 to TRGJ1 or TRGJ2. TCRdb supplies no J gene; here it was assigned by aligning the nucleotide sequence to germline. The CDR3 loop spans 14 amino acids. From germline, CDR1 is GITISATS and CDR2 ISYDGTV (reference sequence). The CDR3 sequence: CTLWEANPYYKKLF. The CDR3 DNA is TGTACCTTGTGGGAGGCAAACCCTTATTATAAGAAACTCTTT.

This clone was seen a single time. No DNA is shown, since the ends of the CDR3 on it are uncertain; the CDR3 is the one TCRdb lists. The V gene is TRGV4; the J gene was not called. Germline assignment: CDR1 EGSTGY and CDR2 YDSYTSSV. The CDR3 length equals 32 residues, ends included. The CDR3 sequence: CATWDGRIIIRNSLAVEQHWLSQVSIGRIQHF.

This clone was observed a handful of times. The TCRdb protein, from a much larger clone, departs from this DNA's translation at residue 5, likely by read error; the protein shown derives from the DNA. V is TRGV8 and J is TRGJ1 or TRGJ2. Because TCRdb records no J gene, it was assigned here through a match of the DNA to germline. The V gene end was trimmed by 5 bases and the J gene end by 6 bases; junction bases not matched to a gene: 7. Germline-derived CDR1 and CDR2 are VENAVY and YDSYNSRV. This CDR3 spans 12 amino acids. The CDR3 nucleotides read TGTGCCACCTGGGGTAGAGGTTATAAGAAACTCTTT. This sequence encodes CATWGRGYKKLF.

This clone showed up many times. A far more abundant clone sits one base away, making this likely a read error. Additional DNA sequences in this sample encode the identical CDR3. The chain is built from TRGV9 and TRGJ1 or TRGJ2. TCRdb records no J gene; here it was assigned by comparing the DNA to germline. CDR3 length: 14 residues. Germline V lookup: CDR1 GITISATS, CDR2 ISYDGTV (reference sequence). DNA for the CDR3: TGTGCCTTGTGGGAGAGGACGAATTATTACAAGAAACTCTTT. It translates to CALWERTNYYKKLF.

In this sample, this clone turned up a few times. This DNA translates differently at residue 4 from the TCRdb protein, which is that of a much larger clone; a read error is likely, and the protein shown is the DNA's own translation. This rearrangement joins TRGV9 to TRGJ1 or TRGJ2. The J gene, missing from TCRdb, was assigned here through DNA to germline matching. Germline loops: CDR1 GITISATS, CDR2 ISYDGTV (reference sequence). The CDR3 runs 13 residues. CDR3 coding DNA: TGTGCCTTGCGGGAGGTGAAAGGTTATAAGAAACTCTTT. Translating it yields CALREVKGYKKLF.